Sequencing of this TCR beta chain was carried out in a study of sequential checkpoint blockade in melanoma. As for the study in general: TCRbeta immunosequencing was performed on DNA from roughly 91 pretreatment melanoma tumor samples.

The treatment was: randomized to nivolumab then ipilimumab (arm A) or the reverse (arm B). None of the patients previously received DNA-damaging chemotherapy. General observations from the study: T-cell fraction and clonality followed PD-L1 and CD8+ counts, not mutational load. Pretreatment TIL clonality tracked with response in the nivolumab-first arm.

This clone was found a few times. As yet, its antigen is unknown. Looked up from germline, CDR1 is LNHNV and CDR2 is YYDKDF (reference sequence). This CDR3 spans 18 amino acids. The germline V and J ends were trimmed by 1 base and 0 bases, with 16 bases remaining between them. Produced via immunoSEQ multiplex PCR; TCRdb's table is partial and in-frame only. The table lists about 300 clones, roughly 31% of them singletons. The sequence was obtained from a human donor with melanoma. The material sequenced was tumor tissue (inferred from file names), taken from a patient given nivolumab and ipilimumab in sequence. The V and J genes are TRBV15 and TRBJ2-1; D gene ambiguous. CDR3 sequence: CATSRGPHRRYSYNEQFF. CDR3 nucleotides: TGTGCCACCAGCAGAGGCCCACATCGAAGGTACTCCTACAATGAGCAGTTCTTC.